The following is a T cell receptor (beta chain) sequence with its context. The antigen is not known. The CDR3 spans 13 residues. V lost 2 bases, J lost 8 bases, and 5 bases stayed unmatched. Here immunoSEQ multiplex PCR was the method, and the copy in TCRdb shows in-frame clones only, minus some. In the table there are 180,000 or so clones, 80% to 95% of which are singletons. This specimen comes from a study of T cell responses to AZD1222 COVID-19 vaccine. Study findings and constraints: After the peak T cell response, and only then, were repertoires sampled. White British donors predominated, females outnumbered males, and clonal diversity was possibly underestimated.

The sequence came from an adult who received the AZD1222 COVID-19 vaccine. The chain is built from TRBV12-3 or TRBV12-4 and TRBJ1-2; 7 nucleotides match TRBD1. Sequenced material: peripheral blood, taken 28 days after the second AZD1222 dose. The CDR3 DNA is TGTGCCAGCAGTTTAAATAGGGGGCGAGGCTACACCTTC. Its translation: CASSLNRGRGYTF.